The rows below give T cell receptor beta chains drawn from one sample of a study of neurological immune-mediated disorders. TCRdb fed the 5' RACE reads into MiXCR, producing one record per CDR3 protein. The sample shows around 53,000 distinct CDR3 sequences, 4% to 5.5% of them seen only once. The sequencing sample was made of PBMCs. These TCRs come from a man aged 45-60 years with multiple sclerosis. Both conserved end residues are part of each CDR3. A D gene is named only where the DNA matches it firmly. Some rows have no size entry. The others give once, few or many, or a class for an expanded clone.

J,size,D,V,DNA,CDR3
TRBJ1-5,many,.,TRBV7-9,TGTGCCAGCAGCTTACCAGGGGTCGGACAGCCCCAGCATTTT,CASSLPGVGQPQHF
TRBJ2-1,many,.,TRBV5-1,TGCGCCAGCAGCCCCCTCCCTGGGGGGGCCAATGAGCAGTTCTTC,CASSPLPGGANEQFF
TRBJ2-7,many,.,TRBV9,TGTGCCAGCAGCCCCATGGGACCGGGGGTCCGCTACGAGCAGTACTTC,CASSPMGPGVRYEQYF
TRBJ2-1,many,.,TRBV27,TGTGCCAGCAGTTTATGGAGTACCAGCTACAATGAGCAGTTCTTC,CASSLWSTSYNEQFF
TRBJ2-6,many,.,TRBV20-1,TGCAGTGCTAGGCCGCTCGACCCCCAGACTAGCTCTGGGGCCAACGTCCTGACTTTC,CSARPLDPQTSSGANVLTF
TRBJ1-1,many,.,TRBV20-1,TGCAGTGCTAGAGATTCTATTTGGGGGGTCCCTGAAGCTTTCTTT,CSARDSIWGVPEAFF
TRBJ2-3,few,TRBD2,TRBV6-5,TGTGCCAGCGGCGGCGGGGGGGTAGTAACAGATACGCAGTATTTT,CASGGGGVVTDTQYF
TRBJ2-5,.,.,TRBV6-1,TGTGCCAGCAGTGAATTTCGGATTCAAGAGACCCAGTACTTC,CASSEFRIQETQYF
TRBJ1-1,many,.,TRBV5-1,TGCGCCAGCAGCGATCGGTCTATGAACACTGAAGCTTTCTTT,CASSDRSMNTEAFF
TRBJ1-2,many,.,TRBV4-1,TGCGCCAGCAGCCCCAGGGCGGGTAACTATGGCTACACCTTC,CASSPRAGNYGYTF
TRBJ2-1,many,TRBD2,TRBV7-2,TGTGCCAGCAACCTTAGCGGGAGGGATAATGAGCAGTTCTTC,CASNLSGRDNEQFF
TRBJ2-2,many,.,TRBV10-3,TGTGCCATCAGTGAGTTTGAGTACACCGGGGAGCTGTTTTTT,CAISEFEYTGELFF
TRBJ1-5,many,.,TRBV24-1,TGTGCCACCAGTGATCCAGATCAGCCCCAGCATTTT,CATSDPDQPQHF
TRBJ2-2,many,.,TRBV6-1,TGTGCCAGCAGCAGGGAATTCTCTACCGGGGAGCTGTTTTTT,CASSREFSTGELFF
TRBJ1-1,many,TRBD1,TRBV5-6,TGTGCCAGCAGCCGGACAGGTTTTCCGGTCTTT,CASSRTGFPVF
TRBJ2-4,many,TRBD2,TRBV24-1,TGTGCCACCAGTGATACCGGGGGGGCCAAAAACATTCAGTACTTC,CATSDTGGAKNIQYF
TRBJ1-1,many,.,TRBV25-1,TGTGCCAGCAGTGAAACCTGGACAGAGAACACTGAAGCTTTCTTT,CASSETWTENTEAFF
TRBJ1-4,many,.,TRBV18,TGTGCCAGCTCACCGTCCGGGACCTCTAATGAAAAACTGTTTTTT,CASSPSGTSNEKLFF
TRBJ2-2,medium-sized,TRBD2,TRBV28,TGTGCCAGCAACGAGCGGGGGGGCCCCGGGGAGCTGTTTTTT,CASNERGGPGELFF
TRBJ1-4,few,.,TRBV20-1,TGCAGTGCTAGAAGGGGGGCGGCCGCAAATGAAAAACTGTTTTTT,CSARRGAAANEKLFF
TRBJ1-6,many,.,TRBV5-1,TGCGCCAGCAGCTTGTCCACAGGGTTCGATTCACCCCTCCACTTT,CASSLSTGFDSPLHF
TRBJ1-2,many,.,TRBV2,TGTGCCAGCAGTGCGAGCGAATCGGGAATTGGCTACACCTTC,CASSASESGIGYTF
TRBJ2-3,many,.,TRBV11-2,TGTGCCAGCAGCTTTGAGGGGATAGATACGCAGTATTTT,CASSFEGIDTQYF
TRBJ2-7,many,TRBD2,TRBV7-2,TGTGCCAGCAGCTTAGCGATGAGCGGGGTTGAGCAGTACTTC,CASSLAMSGVEQYF
TRBJ1-4,many,TRBD1,TRBV6-5,TGTGCCAGCAGATTAGACAGGGGTAATGAAAAACTGTTTTTT,CASRLDRGNEKLFF
TRBJ1-5,many,.,TRBV20-1,TGCAGTGCAAACCCAACCGGGACTGGGAGGGATCAGCCCCAGCATTTT,CSANPTGTGRDQPQHF
TRBJ2-7,many,TRBD2,TRBV20-1,TGCAGTGCTAGGAGGAGCGGGGTCTCCTACGAGCAGTACTTC,CSARRSGVSYEQYF
TRBJ2-5,many,.,TRBV7-9,TGTGCCAGCAGCCCGCCATTTCGAGAGACCCAGTACTTC,CASSPPFRETQYF
TRBJ1-5,many,.,TRBV10-3,TGTGCCATCAGCGACGGAGCCCCGGGGCCCCAGCATTTT,CAISDGAPGPQHF
TRBJ2-7,many,.,TRBV5-1,TGCGCCAGCAGCCCTGGGGTTACGGGGCTCCCCTACGAGCAGTACTTC,CASSPGVTGLPYEQYF
TRBJ2-1,few,TRBD1,TRBV5-5,TGTGCCAGCAGCTTTGGGACAGGGAATTACAATGAGCAGTTCTTC,CASSFGTGNYNEQFF
TRBJ1-5,many,.,TRBV12-3/TRBV12-4,TGTGCCAGCGGACCGACGGGAGGCGGCAATCAGCCCCAGCATTTT,CASGPTGGGNQPQHF
TRBJ1-2,many,TRBD1,TRBV6-5,TGTGCCAGCAGTTTCCGACAGGGGGCCTATGGCTACACCTTC,CASSFRQGAYGYTF
TRBJ2-3,few,.,TRBV3-1,TGTGCCAGCAGCCAAGCGGGCACAGATACGCAGTATTTT,CASSQAGTDTQYF
TRBJ1-5,many,TRBD1,TRBV29-1,TGCAGCGTTTTACAGGGGAATAGCAATCAGCCCCAGCATTTT,CSVLQGNSNQPQHF
TRBJ2-7,few,.,TRBV4-2,TGTGCCAGCAGCCCAATAGGAGAGGCCGAGCAGTACTTC,CASSPIGEAEQYF